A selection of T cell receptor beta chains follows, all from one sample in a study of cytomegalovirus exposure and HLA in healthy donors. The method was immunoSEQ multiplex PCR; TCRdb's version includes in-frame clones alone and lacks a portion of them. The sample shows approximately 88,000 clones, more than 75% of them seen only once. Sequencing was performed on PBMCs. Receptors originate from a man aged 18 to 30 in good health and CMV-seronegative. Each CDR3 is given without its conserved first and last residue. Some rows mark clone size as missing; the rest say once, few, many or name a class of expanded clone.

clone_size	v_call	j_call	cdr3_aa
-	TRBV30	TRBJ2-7	AWSVDTYEQY
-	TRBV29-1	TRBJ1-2	SVQTEALYGYT
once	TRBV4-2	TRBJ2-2	ASSRGTRGQGAAGELF
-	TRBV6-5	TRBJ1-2	ASSLVGRKESYGYT
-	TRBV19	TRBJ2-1	ASNPGISYNEQF
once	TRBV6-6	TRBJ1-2	ASSPTPSAGPGYT
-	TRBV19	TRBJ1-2	ASSIVGLQGFNYGYT
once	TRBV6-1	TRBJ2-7	ASSEIVASYEQY
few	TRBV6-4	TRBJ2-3	ASSKTSGETDTQY
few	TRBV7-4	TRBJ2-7	ASSPGTGKPYEQY
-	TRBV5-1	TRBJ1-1	ASSPRDPSVEDTEAF
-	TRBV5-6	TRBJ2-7	ASSLGGLEVGEQY
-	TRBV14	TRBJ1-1	ASSQVGGALAF
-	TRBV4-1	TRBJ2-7	ASSQGQGEPYEQY
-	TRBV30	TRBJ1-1	ACSRTANTEAF
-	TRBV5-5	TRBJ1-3	ASSLWASGNTIY
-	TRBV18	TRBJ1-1	ASSPLGDTEAF
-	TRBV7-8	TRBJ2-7	ASSFDRSYEQY
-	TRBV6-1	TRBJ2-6	ASSYREPGANVLT
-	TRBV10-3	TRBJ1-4	ATRSEGATNEKLF
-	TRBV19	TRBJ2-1	ASSRETGGSSYNEQF
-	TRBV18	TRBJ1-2	ASSPPAPGYT
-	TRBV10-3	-	AISDPTVSYEQY
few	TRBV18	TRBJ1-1	ASSPQNPNTEAF
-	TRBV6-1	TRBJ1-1	ASRESGGGEAF
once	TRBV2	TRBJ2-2	ASSGGGISTGELF
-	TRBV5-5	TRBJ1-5	ASSSVARVTGANQPQH
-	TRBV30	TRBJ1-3	AWAVAGSWGNTIY
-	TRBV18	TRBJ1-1	ASSGGQVTEAF
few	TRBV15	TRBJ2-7	ATSRETSGESEQY
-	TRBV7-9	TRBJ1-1	SSSLTPDRNTEAF